The present T cell receptor (beta chain) was sequenced within a study of CD8 T cells in ankylosing spondylitis. This clonotype was seen only a few times. What it recognizes is unknown. It was by quantitative 5'-RACE with molecular barcodes that TCR beta libraries were made. TCRdb re-analysed the 5' RACE reads in MiXCR, keeping a single row per CDR3 protein. The data contain fewer than 550,000 distinct CDR3 sequences, about 5.4% of them singletons. Study-level results: CD8+ disease-linked clones were present at relatively low frequencies in blood. In the blood and synovial fluid of reactive arthritis, some motif variants had been previously reported. Characteristic of ankylosing spondylitis blood, it appeared, was a TCR beta motif comprising roughly eight highly homologous variants.

V trimming: 2 bases; J trimming: 5 bases; junction bases outside the gene matches: 11. The germline V gene has CDR1 DFQATT and CDR2 SNEGSKA (reference sequence). This CDR3 is built from 16 residues. The sample taken for sequencing was blood, either unsorted or a sorted T cell fraction (not recorded which). The receptor's source is a male donor with ankylosing spondylitis. The chain recombines TRBV20-1 with TRBJ2-5, with 10 bases identical to TRBD2. The CDR3 bases are TGCAGTGCTAGATCCGGACTAGCGGTGCTTTTTGAGACCCAGTACTTC. It encodes CSARSGLAVLFETQYF.